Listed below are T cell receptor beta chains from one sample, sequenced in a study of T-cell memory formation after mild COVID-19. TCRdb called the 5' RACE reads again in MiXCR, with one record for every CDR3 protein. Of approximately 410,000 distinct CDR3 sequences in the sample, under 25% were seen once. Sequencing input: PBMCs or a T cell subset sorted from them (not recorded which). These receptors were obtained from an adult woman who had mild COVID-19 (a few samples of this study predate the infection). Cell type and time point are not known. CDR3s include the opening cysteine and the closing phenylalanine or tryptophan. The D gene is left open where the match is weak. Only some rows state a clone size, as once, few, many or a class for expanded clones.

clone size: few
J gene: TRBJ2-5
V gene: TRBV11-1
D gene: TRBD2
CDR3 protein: CASSLGGTSGEETQYF
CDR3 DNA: TGTGCCAGCAGCTTGGGCGGGACTAGCGGAGAAGAGACCCAGTACTTC

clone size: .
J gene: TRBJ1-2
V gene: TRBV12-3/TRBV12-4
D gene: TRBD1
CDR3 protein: CASSSSGQVYGYTF
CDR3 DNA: TGTGCCAGCAGTTCCTCGGGACAGGTCTATGGCTACACCTTC

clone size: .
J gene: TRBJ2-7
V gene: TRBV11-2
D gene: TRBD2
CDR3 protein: CASSLGRGGRSYEQYF
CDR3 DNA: TGTGCCAGCAGCTTAGGCCGGGGGGGCCGATCCTACGAGCAGTACTTC

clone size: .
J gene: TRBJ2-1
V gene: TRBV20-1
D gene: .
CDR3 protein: CSARPGTLLSYHNEQFF
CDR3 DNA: TGCAGTGCTAGACCAGGGACCCTCCTGTCCTACCACAATGAGCAGTTCTTC

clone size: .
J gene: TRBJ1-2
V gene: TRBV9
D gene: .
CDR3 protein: CASRSTENYGYTF
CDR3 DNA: TGTGCCAGCAGGTCGACAGAGAACTATGGCTACACCTTC

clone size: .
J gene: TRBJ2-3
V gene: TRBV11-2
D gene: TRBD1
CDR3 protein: CASSPEGGQITDTQYF
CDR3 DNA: TGTGCCAGCAGCCCAGAAGGGGGACAGATCACAGATACGCAGTATTTT

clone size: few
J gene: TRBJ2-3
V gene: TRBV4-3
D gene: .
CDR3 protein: CASSPGTHVEDTQYF
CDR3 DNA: TGCGCCAGCAGCCCCGGGACCCACGTTGAGGATACGCAGTATTTT

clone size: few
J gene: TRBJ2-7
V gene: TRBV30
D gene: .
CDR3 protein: CAWSVVYEQYF
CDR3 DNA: TGTGCCTGGAGTGTTGTTTACGAGCAGTACTTC

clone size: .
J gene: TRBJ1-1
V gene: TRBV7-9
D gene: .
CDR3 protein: CASSFGGTYGTEAFF
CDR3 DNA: TGTGCCAGCAGCTTTGGAGGGACTTACGGCACTGAAGCTTTCTTT

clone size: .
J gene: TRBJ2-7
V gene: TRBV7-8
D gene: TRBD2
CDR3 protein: CASSSWTSGRLVPYEQYF
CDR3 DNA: TGTGCCAGCAGCTCCTGGACTAGCGGGAGGCTAGTTCCCTACGAGCAGTACTTC

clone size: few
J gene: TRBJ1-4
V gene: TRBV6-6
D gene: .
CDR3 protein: CASSYKGLSNEKLFF
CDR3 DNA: TGTGCCAGCAGTTACAAAGGACTTAGTAATGAAAAACTGTTTTTT

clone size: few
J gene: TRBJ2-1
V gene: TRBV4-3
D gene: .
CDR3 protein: CASSPRFGCRSYNEQFF
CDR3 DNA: TGCGCCAGCAGCCCGCGGTTTGGCTGCCGCTCCTACAATGAGCAGTTCTTC

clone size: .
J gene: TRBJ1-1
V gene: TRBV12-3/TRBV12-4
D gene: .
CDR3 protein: CASSFHGGDTEAFF
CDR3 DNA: TGTGCCAGCAGTTTCCACGGGGGGGACACTGAAGCTTTCTTT

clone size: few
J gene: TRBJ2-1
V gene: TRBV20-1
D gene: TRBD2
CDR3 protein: CSARNSGGVPAHNEQFF
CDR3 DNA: TGCAGTGCTAGAAACAGCGGGGGAGTTCCGGCGCACAATGAGCAGTTCTTC

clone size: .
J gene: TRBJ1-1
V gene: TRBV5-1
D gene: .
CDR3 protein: CASSLEPGSGVTEAFF
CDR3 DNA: TGCGCCAGCAGCTTGGAGCCAGGGAGTGGAGTCACTGAAGCTTTCTTT

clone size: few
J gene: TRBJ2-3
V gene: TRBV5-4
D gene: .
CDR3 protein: CASSLALGGGRHLGGPDTQYF
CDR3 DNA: TGTGCCAGCAGCTTGGCCCTCGGGGGAGGCAGGCACTTGGGGGGCCCAGATACGCAGTATTTT

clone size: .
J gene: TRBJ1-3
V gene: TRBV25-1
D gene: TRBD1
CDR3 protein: CASSETGARNTIYF
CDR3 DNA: TGTGCCAGCAGTGAAACAGGGGCGAGAAACACCATATATTTT

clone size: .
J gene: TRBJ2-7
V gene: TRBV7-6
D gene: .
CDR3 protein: CASSFGTGSSYEQYF
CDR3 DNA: TGTGCCAGCAGCTTTGGGACGGGGAGCTCCTACGAGCAGTACTTC

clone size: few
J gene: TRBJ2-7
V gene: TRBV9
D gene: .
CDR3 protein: CASSVGGRPYEQYF
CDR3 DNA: TGTGCCAGCAGCGTAGGTGGCAGGCCATACGAGCAGTACTTC

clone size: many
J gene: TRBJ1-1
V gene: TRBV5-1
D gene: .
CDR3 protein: CASSLLGSDMNTEAFF
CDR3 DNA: TGCGCCAGCAGCTTGCTGGGAAGCGACATGAACACTGAAGCTTTCTTT

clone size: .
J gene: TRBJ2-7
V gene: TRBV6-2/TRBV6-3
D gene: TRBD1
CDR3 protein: CASSRGQGITYEQYF
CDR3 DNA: TGTGCCAGCAGCCGGGGACAGGGGATAACCTACGAGCAGTACTTC

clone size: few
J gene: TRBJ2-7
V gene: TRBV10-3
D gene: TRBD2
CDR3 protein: CAISASDPSGGRNEQYF
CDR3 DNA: TGTGCCATCAGTGCGTCAGACCCTAGCGGGGGAAGAAACGAGCAGTACTTC

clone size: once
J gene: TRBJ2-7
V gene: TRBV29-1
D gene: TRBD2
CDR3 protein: CSVRGGGNFYEQYF
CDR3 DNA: TGCAGCGTCCGGGGGGGCGGTAACTTCTACGAGCAGTACTTC

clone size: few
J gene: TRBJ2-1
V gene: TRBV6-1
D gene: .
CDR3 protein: CASSGTVNDNEQFF
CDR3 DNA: TGTGCCAGCAGCGGGACTGTAAACGACAATGAGCAGTTCTTC

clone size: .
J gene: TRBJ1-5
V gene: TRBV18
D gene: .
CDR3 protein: CASSPVLGGNQPQHF
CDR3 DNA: TGTGCCAGCTCACCGGTTCTAGGTGGCAATCAGCCCCAGCATTTT

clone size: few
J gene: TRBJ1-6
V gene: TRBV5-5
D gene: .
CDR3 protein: CASSLEPTNLPSPLHF
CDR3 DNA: TGTGCCAGCAGCTTGGAACCGACAAATCTCCCTTCACCCCTCCACTTT

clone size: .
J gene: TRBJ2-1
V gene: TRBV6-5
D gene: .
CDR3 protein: CASSPRLGAHEQFF
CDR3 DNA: TGTGCCAGCAGCCCCCGTTTAGGGGCCCATGAGCAGTTCTTC

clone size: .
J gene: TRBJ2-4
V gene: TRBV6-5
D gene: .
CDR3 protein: CASSYSTRIAKNIQYF
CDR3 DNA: TGTGCCAGCAGTTACTCTACCCGGATAGCCAAAAACATTCAGTACTTC

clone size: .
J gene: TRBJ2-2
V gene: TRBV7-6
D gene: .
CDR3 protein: CASSSPQGPNTGELFF
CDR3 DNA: TGTGCCAGCAGCTCCCCGCAGGGGCCCAACACCGGGGAGCTGTTTTTT

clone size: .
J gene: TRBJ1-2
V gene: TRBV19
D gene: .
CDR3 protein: CASSQQQGVDGYTF
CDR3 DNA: TGTGCCAGTAGTCAGCAACAGGGCGTGGATGGCTACACCTTC

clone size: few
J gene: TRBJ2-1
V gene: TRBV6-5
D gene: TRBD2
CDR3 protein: CASRRTSGRARQFF
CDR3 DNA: TGTGCCAGCAGACGGACTAGCGGGAGGGCTCGGCAGTTCTTC

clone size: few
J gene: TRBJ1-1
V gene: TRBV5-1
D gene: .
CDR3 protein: CASSPTSDTEAFF
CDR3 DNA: TGCGCCAGCAGCCCTACTTCGGACACTGAAGCTTTCTTT

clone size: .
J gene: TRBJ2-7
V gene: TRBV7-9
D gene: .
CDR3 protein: CASSSYPRGRSEQYF
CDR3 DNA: TGTGCCAGCAGCTCCTACCCGAGAGGGAGGTCCGAGCAGTACTTC

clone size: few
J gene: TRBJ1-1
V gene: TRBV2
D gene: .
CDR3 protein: CASILGRAFF
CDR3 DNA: TGTGCCAGCATTCTAGGGCGAGCTTTCTTT

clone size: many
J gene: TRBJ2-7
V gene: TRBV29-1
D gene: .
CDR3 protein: CSVEDLRGHNYEQYF
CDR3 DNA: TGCAGCGTTGAAGATCTTCGGGGACACAACTACGAGCAGTACTTC

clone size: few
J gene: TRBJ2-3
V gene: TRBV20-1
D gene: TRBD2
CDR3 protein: CSASSVGGPTDTQYF
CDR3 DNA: TGCAGTGCTAGTTCGGTGGGAGGGCCAACAGATACGCAGTATTTT

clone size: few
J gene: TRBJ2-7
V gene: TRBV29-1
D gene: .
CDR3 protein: CSVEAGSSEQYF
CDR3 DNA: TGCAGCGTTGAAGCAGGGAGCTCCGAGCAGTACTTC

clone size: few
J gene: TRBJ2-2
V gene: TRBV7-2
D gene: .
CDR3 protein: CASSPTGGGTGELFF
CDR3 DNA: TGTGCCAGCAGCCCCACCGGGGGTGGCACCGGGGAGCTGTTTTTT

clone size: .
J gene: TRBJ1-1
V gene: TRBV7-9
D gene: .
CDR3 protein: CASSSPPSTEAFF
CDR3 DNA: TGTGCCAGCAGCTCACCCCCGAGCACTGAAGCTTTCTTT

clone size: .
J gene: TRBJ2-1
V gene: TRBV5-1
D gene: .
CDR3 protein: CASSQDLGVYNEQFF
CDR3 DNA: TGCGCCAGCAGCCAGGACCTGGGGGTTTACAATGAGCAGTTCTTC